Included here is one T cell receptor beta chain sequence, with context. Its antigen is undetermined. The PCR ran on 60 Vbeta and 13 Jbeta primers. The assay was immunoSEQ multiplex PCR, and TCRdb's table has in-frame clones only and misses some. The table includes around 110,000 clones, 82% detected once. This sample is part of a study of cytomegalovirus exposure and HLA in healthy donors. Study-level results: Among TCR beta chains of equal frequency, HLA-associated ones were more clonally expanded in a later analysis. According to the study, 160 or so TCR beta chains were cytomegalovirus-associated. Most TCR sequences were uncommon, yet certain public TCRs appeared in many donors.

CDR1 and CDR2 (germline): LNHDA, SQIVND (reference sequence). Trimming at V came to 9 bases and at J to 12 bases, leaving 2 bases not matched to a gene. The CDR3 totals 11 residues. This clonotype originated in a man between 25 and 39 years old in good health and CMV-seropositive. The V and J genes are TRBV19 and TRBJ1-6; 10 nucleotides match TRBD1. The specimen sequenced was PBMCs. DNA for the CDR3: TGTGCCAGCGGGACAGGGGAACCCCTCCACTTT. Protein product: CASGTGEPLHF.